This T cell receptor (beta chain) stems from a study of breast tumors, draining lymph nodes, adjacent tissues. Germline V lookup: CDR1 SEHNR, CDR2 FQNEAQ (reference sequence). The V segment lost 4 bases and the J segment 4 bases; nucleotides outside the gene matches: 8. The CDR3 totals 16 residues. Samples came from axillary lymph nodes draining the breast cancer. This clonotype has at least ten counts. TCRdb called the multiplex PCR reads again in MiXCR, with one record for every CDR3 protein. Of around 130,000 distinct CDR3 sequences listed, 20% are singletons. The source is a female donor with breast cancer. Some clones in this sample may be carry-over from other donors' samples. V and J are TRBV7-9 and TRBJ1-2, with 11 bases lining up with TRBD1. The sample was axillary lymph node tissue. CDR3 protein: CASSSYPGTGGYGYTF. The CDR3, as DNA: TGTGCCAGCAGCTCTTACCCCGGGACAGGGGGCTATGGCTACACCTTC.